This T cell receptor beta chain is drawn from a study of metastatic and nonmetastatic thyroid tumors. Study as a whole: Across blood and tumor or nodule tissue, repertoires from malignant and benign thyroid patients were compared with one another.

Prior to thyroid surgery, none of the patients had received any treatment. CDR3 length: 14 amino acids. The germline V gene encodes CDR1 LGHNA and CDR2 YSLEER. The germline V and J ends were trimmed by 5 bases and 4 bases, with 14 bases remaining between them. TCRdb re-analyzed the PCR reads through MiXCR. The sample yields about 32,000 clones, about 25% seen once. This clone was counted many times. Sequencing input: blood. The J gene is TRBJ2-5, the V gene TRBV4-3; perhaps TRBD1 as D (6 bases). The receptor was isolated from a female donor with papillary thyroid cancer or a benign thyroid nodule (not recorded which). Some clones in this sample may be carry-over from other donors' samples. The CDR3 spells CASSEQGLPETQYF. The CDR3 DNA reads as TGCGCCAGCAGCGAACAGGGTCTTCCAGAGACCCAGTACTTC.